What follows describes a single TCR beta chain. The antigen remains undetermined. This sample was taken from a study of T cells expressing NK-cell markers. Study as a whole: Each TCR beta repertoire originated in sorted T cells that were CD3+CD56+NKG2C+, CD3+CD56+NKG2C- or CD3+CD56-NKG2C+. The eight sequenced donors comprised seven who were HCMV-seropositive and one who was seronegative.

The CDR3 runs to 13 residues. Looked up from germline, CDR1 is SGHRS and CDR2 is YFSETQ. TCRdb reprocessed the 5' RACE reads, with one entry per CDR3 protein and no DNA. In total, the table holds about 21,000 distinct CDR3 sequences. Study conclusions and caveats: Dominant NKG2C+ clonotypes accounted for 1.0-7.0% of CD8+ T cells in more than 5 donors.

Sequencing was done on a sample of blood T cells: a sorted CD56 or NKG2C T cell subset, CD4+ or CD8+ T cells, or bulk PBMC T cells (not recorded which). The origin of this receptor is a man aged 18-75 years in good health. The chain combines TRBV5-1 with TRBJ2-7; TCRdb's D gene call, TRBD1, goes unchecked for lack of DNA. The CDR3 spells CASRSVGGYEQYF.